A selection of T cell receptor beta chains follows, all from one sample in a study of shared clonotypes between healthy human individuals. Sequenced by immunoSEQ multiplex PCR; TCRdb stores in-frame clones only, minus some. The table has 800,000 to 1,200,000 clones, about four fifths seen once. The sequencing sample was made of memory CD4+ T cells from PBMCs. These receptors were obtained from a man aged 18-30 years in good health. Some clones in this sample may be carry-over from other donors' samples. CDR3s include the opening cysteine and the closing phenylalanine or tryptophan. The order of the fields is J gene, V gene, D gene, clone size, CDR3 protein, CDR3 DNA. The D gene is left open where the match is weak. Clone sizes are given selectively: once, few, many, or a class where the clone is expanded.

TRBJ1-1	TRBV18	TRBD1	-	CASSPRQGHTEAFF	TGTGCCAGCTCACCAAGACAGGGGCACACTGAAGCTTTCTTT
TRBJ2-5	TRBV27	-	-	CASRFQETQYF	TGTGCCAGCAGATTTCAAGAGACCCAGTACTTC
TRBJ1-2	TRBV19	-	-	CASSQRGGGYTF	TGTGCCAGTAGCCAACGGGGGGGCGGCTACACCTTC
TRBJ2-2	TRBV11-2	TRBD2	-	CASSPSAGIANTGELFF	TGTGCCAGCAGCCCCTCAGCGGGAATCGCGAACACCGGGGAGCTGTTTTTT
TRBJ1-1	TRBV28	-	once	CASRVGGEKAEAFF	TGTGCCAGCAGAGTGGGGGGAGAGAAGGCTGAAGCTTTCTTT
TRBJ2-1	TRBV4-2	-	-	CASSQVGQYNEQFF	TGTGCCAGCAGCCAAGTTGGTCAGTACAATGAGCAGTTCTTC
TRBJ1-2	TRBV6-1	-	-	CASSSVVANYGYTF	TGTGCCAGCAGTAGCGTTGTTGCCAACTATGGCTACACCTTC
TRBJ1-4	TRBV2	-	-	CASRQGLATNEKLFF	TGTGCCAGCAGGCAAGGCCTGGCAACTAATGAAAAACTGTTTTTT
TRBJ2-3	TRBV2	TRBD2	-	CAGSGSTDTQYF	TGTGCCGGTAGCGGGAGCACAGATACGCAGTATTTT
TRBJ2-5	TRBV5-6	-	-	CASSLVGSGVETQYF	TGTGCCAGCAGCTTGGTGGGTTCGGGCGTTGAGACCCAGTACTTC
TRBJ1-2	TRBV5-4	-	-	CASSLIDRGYTF	TGTGCCAGCAGCTTGATTGATAGGGGCTACACCTTC
TRBJ2-3	TRBV11-1	-	-	CASSLQRDTQYF	TGTGCCAGCAGCTTACAGAGGGATACGCAGTATTTT
TRBJ2-7	TRBV5-1	TRBD2	-	CASSLDWGLAGLTPTYEQYF	TGCGCCAGCAGCTTGGACTGGGGACTAGCGGGACTCACCCCCACCTACGAGCAGTACTTC
TRBJ2-1	TRBV7-2	-	few	CASSSTRGEQFF	TGTGCCAGCAGCTCTACCAGGGGAGAGCAGTTCTTC
TRBJ1-4	TRBV28	TRBD1	few	CASSSTGVVDEKLFF	TGTGCCAGCAGCAGTACAGGGGTTGTAGATGAAAAACTGTTTTTT
TRBJ2-7	TRBV6-5	-	-	CASSYPPGYEQYF	TGTGCCAGCAGCTACCCCCCCGGATACGAGCAGTACTTC
TRBJ2-7	TRBV11-2	-	-	CASRTMAGWSYEQYF	TGTGCCAGCAGGACCATGGCAGGGTGGTCCTACGAGCAGTACTTC
TRBJ1-1	TRBV2	-	few	CASSPGQHNTEAFF	TGTGCCAGCAGCCCAGGACAGCACAACACTGAAGCTTTCTTT
TRBJ2-3	TRBV11-3	TRBD2	-	CASSRGASGMADTQYF	TGTGCCAGCAGCCGGGGGGCTAGCGGGATGGCAGATACGCAGTATTTT
TRBJ1-4	TRBV11-2	-	-	CASSLGISEKLFF	TGTGCCAGCAGCTTAGGTATTAGTGAAAAACTGTTTTTT
TRBJ1-5	TRBV28	-	-	CASSLSRLAPQHF	TGTGCCAGCAGTTTAAGTAGGCTGGCGCCCCAGCATTTT
TRBJ2-3	TRBV28	TRBD2	few	CASSFGGRLAGGPSTDTQYF	TGTGCCAGCAGTTTCGGAGGGAGACTAGCGGGAGGGCCTAGCACAGATACGCAGTATTTT
TRBJ2-7	TRBV28	TRBD2	-	CASSFPSGSFYEQYF	TGTGCCAGCAGTTTCCCTAGCGGGAGCTTTTACGAGCAGTACTTC
TRBJ2-5	TRBV5-4	-	-	CASSLGTALETQYF	TGTGCCAGCAGCTTGGGGACAGCCCTGGAGACCCAGTACTTC
TRBJ1-3	TRBV18	-	-	CASSLSGYDSGNTIYF	TGTGCCAGCTCACTATCAGGCTACGACTCTGGAAACACCATATATTTT
TRBJ1-1	TRBV7-2	-	once	CASSVSMNTEAFF	TGTGCCAGCAGCGTTAGCATGAACACTGAAGCTTTCTTT
TRBJ2-1	TRBV5-6	TRBD2	few	CASSGPGLAVYNEQFF	TGTGCCAGCAGCGGCCCAGGACTAGCAGTCTACAATGAGCAGTTCTTC
TRBJ2-5	TRBV7-8	-	-	CALGSYQETQYF	TGTGCCCTCGGCTCCTACCAAGAGACCCAGTACTTC
TRBJ1-2	TRBV6-1	TRBD1	-	CASSAPDRDYGYTF	TGTGCCAGCAGTGCCCCGGACAGGGACTATGGCTACACCTTC
TRBJ1-2	TRBV5-6	TRBD1	few	CASSSPSETGWSYGYTF	TGTGCCAGCAGCTCCCCATCGGAGACAGGGTGGAGCTATGGCTACACCTTC
TRBJ2-1	TRBV6-5	TRBD2	once	CASSLAGVRVEQFF	TGTGCCAGCAGCCTAGCGGGAGTACGGGTTGAGCAGTTCTTC
TRBJ2-1	TRBV7-3	-	-	CASSPASGPYNEQFF	TGTGCCAGCAGCCCTGCGAGCGGACCCTACAATGAGCAGTTCTTC
TRBJ2-7	TRBV5-1	-	-	CASSLGRDSYEQYF	TGCGCCAGCAGCTTGGGGCGGGACTCCTACGAGCAGTACTTC
TRBJ1-4	TRBV5-4	-	-	CASSLVGDGTEKLFF	TGTGCCAGCAGCTTGGTCGGGGATGGCACTGAAAAACTGTTTTTT
TRBJ2-1	TRBV4-2	-	-	CASSQDSGTGEQFF	TGTGCCAGCAGCCAAGATTCGGGGACGGGAGAGCAGTTCTTC
TRBJ1-1	TRBV4-2	-	-	CASSLRVANTEAFF	TGTGCCAGCAGTCTTCGGGTAGCTAACACTGAAGCTTTCTTT
TRBJ2-1	TRBV6-5	TRBD2	-	CASSSGLAVNEQFF	TGTGCCAGCAGTTCAGGTCTAGCGGTGAATGAGCAGTTCTTC
TRBJ1-5	TRBV19	-	-	CASSQLVGGYSNQPQHF	TGTGCCAGTAGTCAATTGGTGGGCGGTTATAGCAATCAGCCCCAGCATTTT
TRBJ2-7	TRBV7-8	TRBD1	-	CASSLDRGDTYEQYF	TGTGCCAGCAGCTTGGACAGGGGAGACACCTACGAGCAGTACTTC
TRBJ2-1	TRBV19	-	-	CASSPLALGYNEQFF	TGTGCCAGTAGTCCTCTAGCGTTGGGCTACAATGAGCAGTTCTTC
TRBJ2-5	TRBV28	-	-	CASSLPGGGTQYF	TGTGCCAGCAGTTTACCAGGGGGGGGGACCCAGTACTTC
TRBJ1-1	TRBV9	-	-	CASGGLYGAEAFF	TGTGCCAGCGGCGGGCTGTACGGGGCTGAAGCTTTCTTT